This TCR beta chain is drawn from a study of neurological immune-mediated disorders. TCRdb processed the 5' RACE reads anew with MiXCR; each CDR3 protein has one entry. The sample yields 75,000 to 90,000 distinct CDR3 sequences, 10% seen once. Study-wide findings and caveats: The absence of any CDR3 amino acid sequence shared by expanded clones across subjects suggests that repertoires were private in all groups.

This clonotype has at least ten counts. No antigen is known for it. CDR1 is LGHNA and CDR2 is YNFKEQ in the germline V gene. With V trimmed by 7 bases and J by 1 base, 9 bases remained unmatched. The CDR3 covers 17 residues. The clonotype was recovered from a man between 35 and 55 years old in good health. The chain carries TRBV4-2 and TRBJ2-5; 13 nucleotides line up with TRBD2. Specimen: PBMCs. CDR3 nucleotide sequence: TGTGCCAGCAACCAGTTGGGACTAGCGGGGACCCAAGAGACCCAGTACTTC. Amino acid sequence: CASNQLGLAGTQETQYF.